What follows describes a single TCR beta chain. The antigen is unknown. The data originate from a study of T cells in Graves' hyperthyroidism and ophthalmopathy. Overall study results and limits: By a 13 V-J model, ophthalmopathy was set apart from stable hyperthyroidism.

RNA transcripts were the template for amplifying TCR beta CDR3 regions. The HTBI primer set drove a first-round RT-PCR of the TCR CDR3. TCRdb itself ran the multiplex PCR reads through MiXCR, one entry per CDR3 protein. The data contain about 520,000 distinct CDR3 sequences, roughly 20% of them singletons. These patients, aged 18 to 65, had recently diagnosed hyperthyroidism lasting under 2 months. Uncontrolled infection, other autoimmune disease, pregnancy or lactation disqualified patients from enrolment. Clinical symptoms, serum thyroxine and TRAb, thyroid ultrasound and orbital computed tomography were used for the diagnoses. This CDR3 spans 16 amino acids. Germline CDR1 is SGHRS and CDR2 is YFSETQ. V shed 2 bases, J shed 0 bases, and the junction held 6 bases outside the gene matches.

Sample: blood. The chain carries TRBV5-1 and TRBJ1-1; 8 nucleotides match TRBD1. The source is a man in his late teens or twenties with Graves' hyperthyroidism. The DNA for the CDR3 is TGCGCCAGCAGCTTCTGGGGGGGACAGGTGAACACTGAAGCTTTCTTT. Its protein is CASSFWGGQVNTEAFF.